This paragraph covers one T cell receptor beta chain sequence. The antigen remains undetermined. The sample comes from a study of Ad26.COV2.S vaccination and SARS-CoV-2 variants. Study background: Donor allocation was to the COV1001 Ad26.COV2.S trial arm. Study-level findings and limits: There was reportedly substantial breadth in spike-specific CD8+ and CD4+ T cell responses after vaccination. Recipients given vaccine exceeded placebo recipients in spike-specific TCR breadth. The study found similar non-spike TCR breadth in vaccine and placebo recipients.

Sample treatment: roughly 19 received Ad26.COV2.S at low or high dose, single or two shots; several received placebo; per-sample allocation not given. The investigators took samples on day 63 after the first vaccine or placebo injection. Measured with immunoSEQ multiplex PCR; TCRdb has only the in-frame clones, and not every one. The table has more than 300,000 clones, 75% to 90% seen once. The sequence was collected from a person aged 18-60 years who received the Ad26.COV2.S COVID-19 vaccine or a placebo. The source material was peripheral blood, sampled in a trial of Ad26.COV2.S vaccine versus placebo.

For the CDR3, the DNA is TGTGCCAGTGGCCGACAGGGGCGCCACGAGCAGTACTTC. Protein sequence: CASGRQGRHEQYF. V is TRBV27 and J is TRBJ2-7, with 8 bases matching TRBD1. The CDR3 contains 13 residues. Germline assignment: CDR1 MNHEY and CDR2 SMNVEV (reference sequence). V lost 9 bases to trimming and J lost 5 bases; unmatched junction nucleotides: 9.